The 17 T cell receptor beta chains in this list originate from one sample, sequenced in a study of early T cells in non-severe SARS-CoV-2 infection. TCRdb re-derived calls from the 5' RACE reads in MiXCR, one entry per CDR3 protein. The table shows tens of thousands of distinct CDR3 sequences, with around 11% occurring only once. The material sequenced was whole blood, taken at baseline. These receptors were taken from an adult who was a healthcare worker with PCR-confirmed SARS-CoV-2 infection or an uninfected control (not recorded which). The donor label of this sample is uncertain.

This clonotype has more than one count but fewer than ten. The CDR3, as DNA: TGCAGCGTTGCCAGGACCCCCCGGGAGACCCAGTACTTC. Translation gives CSVARTPRETQYF. This chain connects TRBV29-1 to TRBJ2-5; no reliable D call. Trimming pared 4 bases from V and 5 bases from J, leaving 14 bases between. The CDR3 is 13 amino acids. Germline-derived CDR1 and CDR2 are SQVTM and ANQGSEA.

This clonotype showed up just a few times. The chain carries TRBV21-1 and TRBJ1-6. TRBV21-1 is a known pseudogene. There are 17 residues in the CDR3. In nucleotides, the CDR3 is TGTGCCAGCAGCAAAGTGGCGAGATCCCTCTATAATTCACCCCTCCACTTT. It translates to CASSKVARSLYNSPLHF.

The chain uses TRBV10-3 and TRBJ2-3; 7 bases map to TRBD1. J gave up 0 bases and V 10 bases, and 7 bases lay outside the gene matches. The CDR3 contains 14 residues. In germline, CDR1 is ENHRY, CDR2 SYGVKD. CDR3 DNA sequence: TGTGCCAGACTCCCGACAGGGAGCACAGATACGCAGTATTTT. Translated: CARLPTGSTDTQYF.

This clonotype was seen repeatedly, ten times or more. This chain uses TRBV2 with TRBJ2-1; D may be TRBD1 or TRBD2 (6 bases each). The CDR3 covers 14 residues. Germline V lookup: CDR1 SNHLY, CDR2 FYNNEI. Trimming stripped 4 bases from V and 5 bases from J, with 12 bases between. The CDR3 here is CASSVGGIDNEQFF. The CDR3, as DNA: TGTGCCAGCAGTGTAGGGGGGATCGACAATGAGCAGTTCTTC.

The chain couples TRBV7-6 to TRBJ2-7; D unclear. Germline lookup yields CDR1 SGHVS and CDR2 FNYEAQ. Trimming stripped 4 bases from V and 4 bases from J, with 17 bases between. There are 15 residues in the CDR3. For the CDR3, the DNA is TGTGCCAGCAGCTCTCCGTGGCGACGAGTATACGAGCAGTACGTC. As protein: CASSSPWRRVYEQYV.

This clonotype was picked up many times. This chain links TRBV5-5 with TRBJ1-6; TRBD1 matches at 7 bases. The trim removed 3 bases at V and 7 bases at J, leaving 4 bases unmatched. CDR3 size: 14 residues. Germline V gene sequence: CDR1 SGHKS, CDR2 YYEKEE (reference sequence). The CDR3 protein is CASSSRDSNSPLHF. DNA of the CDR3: TGTGCCAGCAGCTCTAGGGACAGCAATTCACCCCTCCACTTT.

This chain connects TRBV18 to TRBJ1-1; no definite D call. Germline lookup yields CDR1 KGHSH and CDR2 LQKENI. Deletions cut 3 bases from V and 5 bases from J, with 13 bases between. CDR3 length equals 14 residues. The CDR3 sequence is CASSPFGETTEAFF. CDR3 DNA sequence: TGTGCCAGCTCACCCTTCGGGGAAACGACTGAAGCTTTCTTT.

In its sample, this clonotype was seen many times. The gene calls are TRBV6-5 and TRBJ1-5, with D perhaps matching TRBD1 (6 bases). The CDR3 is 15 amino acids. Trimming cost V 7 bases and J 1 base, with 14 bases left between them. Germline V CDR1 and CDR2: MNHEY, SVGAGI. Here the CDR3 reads CASTKTGASNQPQHF. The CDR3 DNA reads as TGTGCCAGCACCAAGACAGGAGCAAGCAATCAGCCCCAGCATTTT.

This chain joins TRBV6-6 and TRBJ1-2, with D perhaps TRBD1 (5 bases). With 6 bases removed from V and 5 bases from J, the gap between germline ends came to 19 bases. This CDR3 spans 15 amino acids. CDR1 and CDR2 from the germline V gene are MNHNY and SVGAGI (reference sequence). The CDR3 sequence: CASSPLIGGVYGYTF. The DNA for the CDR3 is TGTGCCAGCAGCCCGCTGATCGGAGGGGTGTATGGCTACACCTTC.

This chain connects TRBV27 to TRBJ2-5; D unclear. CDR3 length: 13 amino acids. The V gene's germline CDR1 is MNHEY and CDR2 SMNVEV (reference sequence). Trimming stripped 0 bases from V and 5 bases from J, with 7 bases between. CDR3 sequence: CASSLSGYETQYF. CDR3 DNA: TGTGCCAGCAGTTTATCTGGGTACGAGACCCAGTACTTC.

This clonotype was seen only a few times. In DNA form, the CDR3 reads TGTGCCAGCAGCTTATTCGAAGCATTGAACACCGGGGAGCTGTTTTTT. Translating it yields CASSLFEALNTGELFF. The chain employs TRBV11-2 and TRBJ2-2; D is undetermined. V was clipped by 2 bases and J by 1 base, with 11 bases between them. Germline V gene lookup returns CDR1 SGHAT and CDR2 FQNNGV. The CDR3 contains 16 residues. The full variable domain, completed using reference TRBV11-2 and TRBJ2-2, is EAGVAQSPRYKIIEKRQSVAFWCNPISGHATLYWYQQILGQGPKLLIQFQNNGVVDDSQLPKDRFSAERLKGVDSTLKIQPAKLEDSAVYLCASSLFEALNTGELFFGEGSRLTVL.

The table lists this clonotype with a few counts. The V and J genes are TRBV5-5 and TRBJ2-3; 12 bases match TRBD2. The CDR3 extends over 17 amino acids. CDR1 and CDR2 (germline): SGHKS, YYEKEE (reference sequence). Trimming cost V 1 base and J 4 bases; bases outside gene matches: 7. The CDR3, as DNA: TGTGCCAGCAGCTTGACGCTAGCGGGGGGGCCAGCAGATACGCAGTATTTT. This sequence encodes CASSLTLAGGPADTQYF.

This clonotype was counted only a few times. The CDR3 here is CASSEGSLAKNIQYF. As DNA, the CDR3 is TGTGCCAGCAGTGAGGGCAGCCTAGCCAAAAACATTCAGTACTTC. The chain couples TRBV2 to TRBJ2-4, with D hard to call. Trimming cost V 3 bases and J 0 bases, with 9 bases left between them. Germline V gene sequence: CDR1 SNHLY, CDR2 FYNNEI. The CDR3 length is 15 residues.

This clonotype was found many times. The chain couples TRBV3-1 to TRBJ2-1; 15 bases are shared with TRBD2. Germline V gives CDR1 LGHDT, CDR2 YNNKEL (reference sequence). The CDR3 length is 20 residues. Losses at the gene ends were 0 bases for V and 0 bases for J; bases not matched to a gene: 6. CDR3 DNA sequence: TGTGCCAGCAGCCAAGAGTTGGGACTAGCGGGGGGTACCTCCTACAATGAGCAGTTCTTC. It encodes CASSQELGLAGGTSYNEQFF.

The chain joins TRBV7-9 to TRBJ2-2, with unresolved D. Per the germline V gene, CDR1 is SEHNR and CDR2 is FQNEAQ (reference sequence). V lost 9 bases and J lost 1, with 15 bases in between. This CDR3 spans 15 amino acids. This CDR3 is CARNQKRLNTGELFF. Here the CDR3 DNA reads TGTGCCAGAAACCAGAAGAGGTTGAACACCGGGGAGCTGTTTTTT.

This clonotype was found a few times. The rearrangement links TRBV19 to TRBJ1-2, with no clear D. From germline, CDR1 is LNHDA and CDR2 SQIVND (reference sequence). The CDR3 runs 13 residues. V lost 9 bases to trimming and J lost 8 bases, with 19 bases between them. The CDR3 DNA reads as TGTGCCAGCACAGCTAACCCGGCGGGGGGCTACACCTTC. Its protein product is CASTANPAGGYTF.

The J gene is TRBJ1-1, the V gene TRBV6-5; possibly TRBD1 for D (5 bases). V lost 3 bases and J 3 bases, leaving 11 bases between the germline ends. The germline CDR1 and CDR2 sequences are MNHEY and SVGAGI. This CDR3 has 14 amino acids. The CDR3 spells CASSYRDGHTEAFF. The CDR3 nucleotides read TGTGCCAGCAGTTATCGGGACGGCCACACTGAAGCTTTCTTT.